This TCR beta chain comes out of a study of PD-L1 blockade in urothelial cancer. This clone appeared a few times. CDR1 and CDR2 from the germline V gene are GTSNPN and SVGIG (reference sequence). CDR3 length: 18 residues. With 2 bases clipped from V and 0 bases from J, the junction kept 12 bases outside the gene matches. Clones were read by immunoSEQ multiplex PCR, and TCRdb kept only the in-frame ones, dropping some. The sample lists 58,000 or so clones; 65% to 90% were seen once. Time point meaning: pretreatment peripheral blood. J is TRBJ1-3 and V is TRBV30; 8 bases are shared with TRBD1. The sequences come from PBMCs, collected around atezolizumab (anti-PD-L1) treatment. The clonotype comes from a man aged 70 or older with urothelial cancer. This chain's CDR3 is CAWSLRTGSRASGNTIYF. CDR3 in DNA: TGTGCCTGGAGTCTCCGGACAGGGTCTAGGGCCTCTGGAAACACCATATATTTT.